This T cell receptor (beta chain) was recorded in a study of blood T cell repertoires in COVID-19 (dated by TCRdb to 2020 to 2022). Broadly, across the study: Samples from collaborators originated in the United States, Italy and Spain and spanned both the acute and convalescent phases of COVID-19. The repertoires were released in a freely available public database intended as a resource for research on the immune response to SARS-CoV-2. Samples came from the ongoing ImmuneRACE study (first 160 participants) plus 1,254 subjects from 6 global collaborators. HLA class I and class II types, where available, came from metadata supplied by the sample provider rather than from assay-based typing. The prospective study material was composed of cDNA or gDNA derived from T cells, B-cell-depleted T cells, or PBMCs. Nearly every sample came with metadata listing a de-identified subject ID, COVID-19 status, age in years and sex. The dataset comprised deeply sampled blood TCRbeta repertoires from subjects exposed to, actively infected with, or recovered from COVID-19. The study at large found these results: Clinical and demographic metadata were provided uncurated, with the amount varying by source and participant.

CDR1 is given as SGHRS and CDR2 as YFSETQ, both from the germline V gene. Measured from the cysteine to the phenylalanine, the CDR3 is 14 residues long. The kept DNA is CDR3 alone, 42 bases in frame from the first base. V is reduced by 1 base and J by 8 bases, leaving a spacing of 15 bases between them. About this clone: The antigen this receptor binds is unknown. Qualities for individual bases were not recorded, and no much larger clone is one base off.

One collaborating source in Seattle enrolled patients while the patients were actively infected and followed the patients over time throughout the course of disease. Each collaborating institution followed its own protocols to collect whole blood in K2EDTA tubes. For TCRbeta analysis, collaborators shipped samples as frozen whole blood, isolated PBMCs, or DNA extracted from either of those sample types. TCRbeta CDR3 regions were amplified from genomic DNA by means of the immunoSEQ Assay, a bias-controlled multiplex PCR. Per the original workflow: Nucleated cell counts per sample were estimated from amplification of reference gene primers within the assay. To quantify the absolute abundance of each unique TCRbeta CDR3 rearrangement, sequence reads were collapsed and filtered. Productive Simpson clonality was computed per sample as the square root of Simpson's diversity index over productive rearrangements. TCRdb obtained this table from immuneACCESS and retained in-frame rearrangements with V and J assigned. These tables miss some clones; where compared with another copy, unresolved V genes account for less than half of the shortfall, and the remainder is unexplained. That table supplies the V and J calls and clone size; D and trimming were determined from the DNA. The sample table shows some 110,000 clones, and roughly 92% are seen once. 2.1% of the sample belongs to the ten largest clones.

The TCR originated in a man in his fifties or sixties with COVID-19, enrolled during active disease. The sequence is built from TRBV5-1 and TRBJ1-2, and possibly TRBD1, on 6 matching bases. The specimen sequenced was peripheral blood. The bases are TGCGCCAGCAGCTTGTTAACAGCACAGGGAGGCTACACCTTC. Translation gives CASSLLTAQGGYTF.